This is a list of T cell receptor beta chains from one sample in a study of blood T cell repertoires in COVID-19. Here immunoSEQ multiplex PCR was the method, and the copy in TCRdb shows in-frame clones only, minus some. The sample shows around 150,000 clones, 80% to 90% of them seen only once. Source material: peripheral blood. These receptors all come from a woman aged 60-75 years with active COVID-19. The CDR3 runs from the conserved cysteine through the conserved F or W. The D gene is left open where the match is weak. Rows give clone size only sometimes, using once, few, many, or a class for an expanded clone.

V gene	D gene	J gene	clone size	CDR3 protein	CDR3 DNA
TRBV5-1	TRBD1	TRBJ1-1	NA	CASSQGTGYTEAFF	TGCGCCAGCAGCCAAGGGACAGGGTATACTGAAGCTTTCTTT
TRBV6-5	TRBD1	TRBJ2-1	NA	CASSYSGQGRRDEQFF	TGTGCCAGCAGTTACTCGGGACAGGGACGCCGCGATGAGCAGTTCTTC
TRBV28	NA	TRBJ1-6	NA	CASSDSYNSPLHF	TGTGCCAGCAGTGACAGCTATAATTCACCCCTCCACTTT
TRBV3-1/TRBV3-2	NA	TRBJ2-7	NA	CASSQAYEQYF	TGTGCCAGCAGCCAGGCTTACGAGCAGTACTTC
TRBV18	NA	TRBJ1-3	NA	CASSPRTNPINTIYF	TGTGCCAGCTCACCACGGACTAATCCGATAAACACCATATATTTT
TRBV5-6	TRBD2	TRBJ2-3	few	CASRLTSGRFIDTQYF	TGTGCCAGCAGGCTCACTAGCGGGAGGTTTATTGATACGCAGTATTTT
TRBV18	NA	TRBJ1-3	NA	CASSPSGSGNTIYF	TGTGCCAGCTCACCATCCGGCTCTGGAAACACCATATATTTT
TRBV5-4	NA	TRBJ2-7	NA	CASSFDGTRFSYEQYF	TGTGCCAGCAGCTTTGACGGGACACGGTTTTCCTACGAGCAGTACTTC
TRBV5-5	NA	TRBJ2-1	NA	CASSPSRDEQFF	TGTGCCAGCAGCCCGTCGCGGGATGAGCAGTTCTTC
TRBV7-2	TRBD1	TRBJ1-1	NA	CASSLGQGATEAFF	TGTGCCAGCAGCCTGGGACAGGGAGCTACTGAAGCTTTCTTT
TRBV11-3	TRBD2	TRBJ2-1	NA	CASSSEAGGDNEQFF	TGTGCCAGCAGCTCCGAAGCGGGAGGAGACAATGAGCAGTTCTTC
TRBV5-1	NA	TRBJ2-1	few	CASSAASRREQFF	TGCGCCAGCAGCGCCGCCTCTAGGAGGGAGCAGTTCTTC
TRBV9	NA	TRBJ2-3	NA	CASSPATLPDTQYF	TGTGCCAGCAGCCCCGCTACTCTCCCGGATACGCAGTATTTT
TRBV27	NA	TRBJ2-2	NA	CASSPDRRGTGELFF	TGTGCCAGCAGTCCGGACCGCCGGGGGACCGGGGAGCTGTTTTTT
TRBV4-3	TRBD2	TRBJ2-3	NA	CASSQVGSGSRDTQYF	TGCGCCAGCAGCCAAGTCGGTAGCGGGAGTAGAGATACGCAGTATTTT
TRBV10-2	NA	TRBJ2-5	NA	CASSESFFVGRETQYF	TGCGCCAGCAGTGAGTCGTTTTTTGTCGGGAGAGAGACCCAGTACTTC
TRBV29-1	TRBD2	TRBJ2-3	NA	CSVEDILAGTDTQYF	TGCAGCGTTGAAGATATACTAGCGGGCACAGATACGCAGTATTTT
TRBV5-7	NA	TRBJ2-2	NA	CASSAQEKSNTGELFF	TGTGCCAGCAGCGCACAGGAAAAGTCGAACACCGGGGAGCTGTTTTTT
TRBV2	NA	TRBJ1-1	NA	CASNLEGSNTEAFF	TGTGCCAGCAATTTGGAGGGTTCGAACACTGAAGCTTTCTTT
TRBV7-9	TRBD2	TRBJ2-1	NA	CASSRSGRALYNEQFF	TGTGCCAGCAGCAGAAGCGGGAGGGCCCTCTACAATGAGCAGTTCTTC
TRBV28	NA	TRBJ1-4	NA	CASKRDWGRNEKLFF	TGTGCCAGCAAAAGGGACTGGGGTCGTAATGAAAAACTGTTTTTT
TRBV18	NA	TRBJ1-5	NA	CASSQGENQPQHF	TGTGCCAGCTCACAGGGGGAAAATCAGCCCCAGCATTTT
TRBV6-6	TRBD1	TRBJ2-7	NA	CASSYGQGRSYEQYF	TGTGCCAGCAGTTACGGACAGGGGCGATCCTACGAGCAGTACTTC
TRBV6-1	NA	TRBJ1-2	NA	CASSERGRNYGYTF	TGTGCCAGCAGTGAAAGGGGCAGAAACTATGGCTACACCTTC
TRBV7-6	TRBD2	TRBJ2-5	NA	CASSGSGRAETQYF	TGTGCCAGCAGCGGTAGCGGGAGGGCGGAGACCCAGTACTTC
TRBV29-1	NA	TRBJ1-1	NA	CSVEGGNTEAFF	TGCAGCGTTGAGGGGGGAAACACTGAAGCTTTCTTT
TRBV7-9	NA	TRBJ2-1	once	CASSLKGFVGGEQFF	TGTGCCAGCAGCTTAAAGGGTTTCGTGGGGGGTGAGCAGTTCTTC
TRBV5-1	TRBD2	TRBJ2-1	NA	CASSLSLADYNEQFF	TGCGCCAGCAGCTTGTCGCTAGCGGATTACAATGAGCAGTTCTTC
TRBV10-2	TRBD1	TRBJ2-7	once	CASKRQGDFYEQYF	TGCGCCAGCAAGAGACAGGGGGACTTCTACGAGCAGTACTTC
TRBV7-9	TRBD1	TRBJ1-4	NA	CASSSGGVGEKLFF	TGTGCCAGCAGCTCAGGGGGCGTCGGTGAAAAACTGTTTTTT
TRBV4-3	TRBD1	TRBJ1-1	NA	CASSQDLTGDTEAFF	TGCGCCAGCAGCCAAGACCTCACAGGGGATACTGAAGCTTTCTTT
TRBV2	TRBD1	TRBJ1-2	once	CASSVRNRGDSIYGYTF	TGTGCCAGCAGTGTAAGGAACAGGGGCGACTCTATCTATGGCTACACCTTC
TRBV6-5	TRBD1	TRBJ1-1	NA	CASSYQGAGTEAFF	TGTGCCAGCAGTTACCAGGGGGCGGGCACTGAAGCTTTCTTT
TRBV18	TRBD2	TRBJ2-7	NA	CASSPGLAGGSYEQYF	TGTGCCAGCTCACCGGGTCTAGCGGGAGGCTCTTACGAGCAGTACTTC
TRBV28	TRBD1	TRBJ1-1	NA	CASSLLQGPEAFF	TGTGCCAGCAGCCTCTTACAGGGGCCTGAAGCTTTCTTT
TRBV5-1	NA	TRBJ1-6	NA	CASSFANGVGSGNSPLHF	TGCGCCAGCAGCTTCGCTAACGGGGTCGGAAGCGGTAATTCACCCCTCCACTTT
TRBV29-1	NA	TRBJ2-3	NA	CSVEQGGTQYF	TGCAGCGTCGAACAGGGAGGTACGCAGTATTTT
TRBV21-1	NA	TRBJ1-3	NA	CASSEWGDSQVCWSGRGNTIYF	TGTGCCAGCAGCGAATGGGGGGACAGTCAAGTCTGTTGGTCAGGTCGTGGAAACACCATATATTTT
TRBV16	NA	TRBJ1-2	NA	CASSTHRTLYGYTF	TGTGCCAGCAGCACCCACAGGACCCTCTATGGCTACACCTTC
TRBV9	NA	TRBJ1-5	NA	CASSVDGHSNQPQHF	TGTGCCAGCAGCGTAGACGGACATAGCAATCAGCCCCAGCATTTT
TRBV5-6	NA	TRBJ1-1	NA	CASSLAMGQNTEAFF	TGTGCCAGCAGCTTGGCTATGGGGCAGAACACTGAAGCTTTCTTT
TRBV2	TRBD2	TRBJ2-1	NA	CASTGTSPYNEQFF	TGTGCCAGCACCGGGACTAGCCCCTACAATGAGCAGTTCTTC
TRBV6-2/TRBV6-3	TRBD1	TRBJ2-7	few	CASSYTSGTGIGEQYF	TGTGCCAGCAGTTACACCTCGGGGACAGGGATTGGCGAGCAGTACTTC
TRBV3-1/TRBV3-2	NA	TRBJ2-7	NA	CASSHPGQGRYEQYF	TGTGCCAGCAGCCACCCGGGCCAGGGGCGATACGAGCAGTACTTC
TRBV11-2	TRBD2	TRBJ2-5	NA	CASSGGDGETQYF	TGTGCCAGCAGCGGGGGGGACGGGGAGACCCAGTACTTC
TRBV24-1	TRBD2	TRBJ2-1	NA	CATSDPVAGGNSYNEQFF	TGTGCCACCAGTGACCCCGTAGCGGGAGGGAATTCCTACAATGAGCAGTTCTTC
TRBV27	NA	TRBJ2-7	NA	CASSLTGPYEQYF	TGTGCCAGCAGTTTAACCGGTCCCTACGAGCAGTACTTC
TRBV6-5	NA	TRBJ1-5	NA	CASRPGANQPQHF	TGTGCCAGCCGACCAGGGGCTAATCAGCCCCAGCATTTT
TRBV4-2	TRBD2	TRBJ2-7	NA	CASSQAGGTPIF	TGTGCCAGCAGCCAAGCCGGGGGGACCCCAATTTTC
TRBV2	NA	TRBJ2-5	NA	CASSGAWAGIVETQYF	TGTGCCAGCAGTGGGGCCTGGGCGGGCATAGTCGAGACCCAGTACTTC
TRBV7-2	NA	TRBJ1-2	NA	CASGGGKYGYTF	TGTGCCAGCGGCGGGGGAAAGTATGGCTACACCTTC
TRBV28	TRBD1	TRBJ1-1	NA	CASSFHRGVTEAFF	TGTGCCAGCAGTTTTCACAGGGGCGTTACTGAAGCTTTCTTT